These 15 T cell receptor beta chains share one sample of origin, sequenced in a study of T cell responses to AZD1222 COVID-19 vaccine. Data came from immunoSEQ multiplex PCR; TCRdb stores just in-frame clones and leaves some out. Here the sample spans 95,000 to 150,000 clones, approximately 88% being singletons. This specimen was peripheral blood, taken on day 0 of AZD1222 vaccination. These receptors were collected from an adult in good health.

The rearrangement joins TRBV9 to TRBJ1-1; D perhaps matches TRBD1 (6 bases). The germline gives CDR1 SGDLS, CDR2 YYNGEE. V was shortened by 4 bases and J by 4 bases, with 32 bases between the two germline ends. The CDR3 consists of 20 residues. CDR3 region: CASSPLGYLRGGWGGTEAFF. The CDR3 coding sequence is TGTGCCAGCAGCCCCCTGGGATATTTGCGGGGGGGCTGGGGGGGCACTGAAGCTTTCTTT.

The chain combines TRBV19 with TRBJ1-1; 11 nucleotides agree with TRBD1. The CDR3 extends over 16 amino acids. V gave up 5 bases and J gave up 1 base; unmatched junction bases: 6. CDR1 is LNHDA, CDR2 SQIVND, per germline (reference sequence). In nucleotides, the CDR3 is TGTGCCAGTAGTCCTCCGGGACAGGGGGGGAACACTGAAGCTTTCTTT. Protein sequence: CASSPPGQGGNTEAFF. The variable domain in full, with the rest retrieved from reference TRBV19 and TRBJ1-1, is DGGITQSPKYLFRKEGQNVTLSCEQNLNHDAMYWYRQDPGQGLRLIYYSQIVNDFQKGDIAEGYSVSREKKESFPLTVTSAQKNPTAFYLCASSPPGQGGNTEAFFGQGTRLTVV.

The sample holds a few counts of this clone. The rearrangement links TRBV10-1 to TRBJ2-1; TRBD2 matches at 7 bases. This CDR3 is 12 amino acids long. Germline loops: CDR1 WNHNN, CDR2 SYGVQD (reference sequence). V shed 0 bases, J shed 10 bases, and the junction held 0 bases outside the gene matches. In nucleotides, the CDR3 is TGCGCCAGCAGTGAGTCTAGCGGGGAGCAGTTCTTC. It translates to CASSESSGEQFF.

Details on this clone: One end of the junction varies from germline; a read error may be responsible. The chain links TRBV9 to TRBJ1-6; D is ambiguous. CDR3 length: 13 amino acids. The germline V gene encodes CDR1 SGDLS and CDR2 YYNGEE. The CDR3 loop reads CVSSVLWGSPLHF. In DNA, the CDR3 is TGTGTCAGCAGCGTACTTTGGGGTTCACCCCTCCACTTT.

CDR3 sequence reads: CASSSTVGQGSGANVLTF. For the CDR3, the DNA is TGTGCCAGCAGCTCGACGGTGGGACAAGGCTCTGGGGCCAACGTCCTGACTTTC. The chain links TRBV7-9 to TRBJ2-6; possibly TRBD1 for D (6 bases). Trimming took off 4 bases at V and 0 bases at J, with 16 bases between the two ends. The CDR3 has 18 residues. Germline lookup yields CDR1 SEHNR and CDR2 FQNEAQ (reference sequence).

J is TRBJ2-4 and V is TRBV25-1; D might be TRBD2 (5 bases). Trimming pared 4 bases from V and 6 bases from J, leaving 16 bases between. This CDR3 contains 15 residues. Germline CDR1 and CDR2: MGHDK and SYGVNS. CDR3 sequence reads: CASSAQHPRGNIQYF. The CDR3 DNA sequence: TGTGCCAGCAGTGCACAGCACCCCCGGGGAAACATTCAGTACTTC.

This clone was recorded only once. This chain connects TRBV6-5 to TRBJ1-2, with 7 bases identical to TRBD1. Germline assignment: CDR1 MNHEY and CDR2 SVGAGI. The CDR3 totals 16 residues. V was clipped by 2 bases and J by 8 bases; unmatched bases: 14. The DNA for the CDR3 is TGTGCCAGCAGTTACGCCAACAGGGGAGTCTTCAACGGCTACACCTTC. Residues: CASSYANRGVFNGYTF.

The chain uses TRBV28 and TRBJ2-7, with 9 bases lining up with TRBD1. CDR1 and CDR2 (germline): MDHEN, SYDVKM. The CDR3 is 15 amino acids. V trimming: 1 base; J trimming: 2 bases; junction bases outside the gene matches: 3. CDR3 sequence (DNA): TGTGCCAGCAGTTTATTGGGGACAGGGACCTACGAGCAGTACTTC. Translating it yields CASSLLGTGTYEQYF.

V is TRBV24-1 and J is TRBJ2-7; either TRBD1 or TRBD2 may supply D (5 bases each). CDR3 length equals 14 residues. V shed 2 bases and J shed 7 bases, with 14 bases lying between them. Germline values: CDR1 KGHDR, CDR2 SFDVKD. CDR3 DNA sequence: TGTGCCACCAGTGATTCCGGGACGGATTCTGAGCAGTACTTC. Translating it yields CATSDSGTDSEQYF.

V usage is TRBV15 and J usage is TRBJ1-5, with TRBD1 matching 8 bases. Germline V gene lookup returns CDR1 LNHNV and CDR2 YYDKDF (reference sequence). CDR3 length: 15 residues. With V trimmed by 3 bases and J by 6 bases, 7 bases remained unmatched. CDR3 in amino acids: CATSSSAGGFQPQHF. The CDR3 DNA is TGTGCCACCAGCAGCTCCGCAGGGGGCTTTCAGCCCCAGCATTTT. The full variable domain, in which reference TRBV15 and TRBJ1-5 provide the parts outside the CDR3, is DAMVIQNPRYQVTQFGKPVTLSCSQTLNHNVMYWYQQKSSQAPKLLFHYYDKDFNNEADTPDNFQSRRPNTSFCFLDIRSPGLGDTAMYLCATSSSAGGFQPQHFGDGTRLSIL.

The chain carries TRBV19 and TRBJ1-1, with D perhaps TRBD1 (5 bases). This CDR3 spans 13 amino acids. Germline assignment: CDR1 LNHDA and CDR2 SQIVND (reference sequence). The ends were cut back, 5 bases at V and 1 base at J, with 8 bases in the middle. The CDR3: CASSLQGNTEAFF. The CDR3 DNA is TGTGCCAGTAGTCTCCAGGGGAACACTGAAGCTTTCTTT. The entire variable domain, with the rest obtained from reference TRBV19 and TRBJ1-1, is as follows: DGGITQSPKYLFRKEGQNVTLSCEQNLNHDAMYWYRQDPGQGLRLIYYSQIVNDFQKGDIAEGYSVSREKKESFPLTVTSAQKNPTAFYLCASSLQGNTEAFFGQGTRLTVV.

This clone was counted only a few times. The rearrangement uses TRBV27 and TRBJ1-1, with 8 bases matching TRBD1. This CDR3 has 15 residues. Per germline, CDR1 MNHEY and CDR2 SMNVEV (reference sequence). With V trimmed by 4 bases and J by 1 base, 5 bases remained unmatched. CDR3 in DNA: TGTGCCAGCAGTTCCGGGGGGACAGGGAACACTGAAGCTTTCTTT. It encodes CASSSGGTGNTEAFF.

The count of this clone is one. DNA for the CDR3: TGTGCCAGCAGCTTGGAACCTAGCGGTGGCCCTACCACCCAGTACTTC. Translated: CASSLEPSGGPTTQYF. V and J are TRBV5-5 and TRBJ2-5; 7 bases map to TRBD2. Losses at the gene ends were 0 bases for V and 8 bases for J; bases not matched to a gene: 13. The CDR3 covers 16 residues. Germline CDR1 is SGHKS and CDR2 is YYEKEE (reference sequence). Together with reference TRBV5-5 and TRBJ2-5, the CDR3 gives the full variable domain: DAGVTQSPTHLIKTRGQQVTLRCSPISGHKSVSWYQQVLGQGPQFIFQYYEKEERGRGNFPDRFSARQFPNYSSELNVNALLLGDSALYLCASSLEPSGGPTTQYFGPGTRLLVL.

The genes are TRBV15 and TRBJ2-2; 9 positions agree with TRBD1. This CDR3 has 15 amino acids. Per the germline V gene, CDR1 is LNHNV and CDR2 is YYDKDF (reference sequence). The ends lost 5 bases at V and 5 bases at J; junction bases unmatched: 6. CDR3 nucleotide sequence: TGTGCCACCAGCTTTCAACAGGGGGCGACCGGGGAGCTGTTTTTT. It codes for CATSFQQGATGELFF.

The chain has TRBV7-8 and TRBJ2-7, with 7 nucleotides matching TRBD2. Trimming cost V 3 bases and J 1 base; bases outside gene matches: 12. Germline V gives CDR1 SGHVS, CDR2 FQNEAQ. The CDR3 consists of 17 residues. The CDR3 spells CASSFYGAWGGSYEQYF. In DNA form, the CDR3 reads TGTGCCAGCAGCTTCTACGGAGCATGGGGGGGGTCCTACGAGCAGTACTTC.